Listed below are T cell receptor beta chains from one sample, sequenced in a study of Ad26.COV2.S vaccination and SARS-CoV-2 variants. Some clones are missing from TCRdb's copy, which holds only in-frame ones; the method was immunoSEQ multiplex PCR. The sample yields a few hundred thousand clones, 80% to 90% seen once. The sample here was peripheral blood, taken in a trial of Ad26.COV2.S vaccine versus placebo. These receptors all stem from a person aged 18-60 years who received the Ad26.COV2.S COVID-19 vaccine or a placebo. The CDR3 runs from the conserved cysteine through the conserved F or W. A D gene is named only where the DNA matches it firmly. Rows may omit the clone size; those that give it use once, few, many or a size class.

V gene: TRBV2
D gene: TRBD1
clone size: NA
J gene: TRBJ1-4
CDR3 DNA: TGTGCCAGCAGGGGGACAGGGGCTCGTTATGAAAAACTGTTTTTT
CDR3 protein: CASRGTGARYEKLFF

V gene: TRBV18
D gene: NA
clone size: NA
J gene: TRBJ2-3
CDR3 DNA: TGTGCCAGCTCACCCTCGGGGGACACAGATACGCAGTATTTT
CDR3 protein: CASSPSGDTDTQYF

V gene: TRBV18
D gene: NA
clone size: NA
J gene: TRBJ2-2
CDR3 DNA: TGTGCCAGCTCACGGTCCAGGGCCTTGAACACCGGGGAGCTGTTTTTT
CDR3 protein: CASSRSRALNTGELFF

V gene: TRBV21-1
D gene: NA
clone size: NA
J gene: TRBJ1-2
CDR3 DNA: TGTGCCAGCAGCAAAGGTGGGGGTCCGACTAACTATGGCTACACCTTC
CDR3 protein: CASSKGGGPTNYGYTF

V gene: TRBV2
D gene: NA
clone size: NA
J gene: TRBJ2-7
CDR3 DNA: TGTGCCAGCAGCCATACCGGGGGCCATATCTACGAGCAGTACTTC
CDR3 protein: CASSHTGGHIYEQYF

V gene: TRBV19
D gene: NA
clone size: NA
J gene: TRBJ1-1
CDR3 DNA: TGTGCCAGTAGTTATACGGGATTGGATGAAGCTTTCTTT
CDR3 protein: CASSYTGLDEAFF

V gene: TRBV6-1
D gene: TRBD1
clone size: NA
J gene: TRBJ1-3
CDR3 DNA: TGTGCCAGCAGTGAAACCAGGGGGCGGGGAAACACCATATATTTT
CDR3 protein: CASSETRGRGNTIYF

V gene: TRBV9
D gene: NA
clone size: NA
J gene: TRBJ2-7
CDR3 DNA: TGTGCCAGCAGCGTAGCTGCGGACAGCTCCTACGAGCAGTACTTC
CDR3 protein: CASSVAADSSYEQYF

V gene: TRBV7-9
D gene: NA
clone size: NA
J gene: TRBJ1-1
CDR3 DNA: TGTGCCAGCAGCCCCGATACGGGACTGCAGAACACTGAAGCTTTCTTT
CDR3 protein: CASSPDTGLQNTEAFF

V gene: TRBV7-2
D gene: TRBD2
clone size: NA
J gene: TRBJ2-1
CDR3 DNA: TGTGCCAGCAGCCCTAGCGGGAGGGCCTTGTGGTTGAAAAGGAATGAGCAGTTCTTC
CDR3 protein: CASSPSGRALWLKRNEQFF

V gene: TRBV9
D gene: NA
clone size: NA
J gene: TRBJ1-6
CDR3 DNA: TGTGCCAGCAGCGTGGCTTCTAGCTCCTATAATTCACCCCTCCACTTT
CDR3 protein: CASSVASSSYNSPLHF

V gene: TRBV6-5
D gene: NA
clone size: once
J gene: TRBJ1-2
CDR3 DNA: TGTTTTGTCGCCGTAGACAGTAACTATGGCTACACCTTC
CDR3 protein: CFVAVDSNYGYTF

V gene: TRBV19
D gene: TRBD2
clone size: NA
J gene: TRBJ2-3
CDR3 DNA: TGTGCCAGTTCGAGCGGGGTGAGCACAGATACGCAGTATTTT
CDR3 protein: CASSSGVSTDTQYF

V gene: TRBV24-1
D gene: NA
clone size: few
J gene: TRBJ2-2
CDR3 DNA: TGTGCCACCAACGGGGGTACGAACACCGGGGAGCTGTTTTTT
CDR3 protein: CATNGGTNTGELFF

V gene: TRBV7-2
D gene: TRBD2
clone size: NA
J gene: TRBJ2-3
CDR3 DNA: TGTGCCAGCAGCTCCCCGGGACTAGCGGGGGGAGATACGCAGTATTTT
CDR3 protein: CASSSPGLAGGDTQYF

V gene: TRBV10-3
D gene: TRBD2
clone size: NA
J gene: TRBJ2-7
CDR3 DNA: TGTGCCATCAGATCTAGCGGGGGGACCTACGAGCAGTACTTC
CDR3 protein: CAIRSSGGTYEQYF

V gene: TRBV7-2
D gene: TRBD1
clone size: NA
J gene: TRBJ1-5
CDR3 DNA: TGTGCCAGCAGATCATCGGGACAGATCAATCAGCCCCAGCATTTT
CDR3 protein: CASRSSGQINQPQHF

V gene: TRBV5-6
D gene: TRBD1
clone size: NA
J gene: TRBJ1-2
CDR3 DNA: TGTGCCAGCAGCTTCCGGGACAGGGGGATGGGGACCTTC
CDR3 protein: CASSFRDRGMGTF

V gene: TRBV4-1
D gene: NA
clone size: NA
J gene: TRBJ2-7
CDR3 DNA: TGCGCCAGCAGCCGCTTACCCAACGTGGCGGTTTCTTCATACGAGCAGTACTTC
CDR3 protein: CASSRLPNVAVSSYEQYF

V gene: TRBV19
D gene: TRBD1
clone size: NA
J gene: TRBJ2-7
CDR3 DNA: TGTGCCAGTAGCCCCGGGACAGGGGAATACGAGCAGTACTTC
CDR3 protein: CASSPGTGEYEQYF

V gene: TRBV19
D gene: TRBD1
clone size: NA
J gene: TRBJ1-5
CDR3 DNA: TGTGCCAGTAGGGACAGGGGCAATCAGCCCCAGCATTTT
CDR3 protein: CASRDRGNQPQHF

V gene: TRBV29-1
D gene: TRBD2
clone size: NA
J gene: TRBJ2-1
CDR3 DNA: TGCAGCGTTGTAAGAATTGGCGGGAGAAGCTCCTACAATGAGCAGTTCTTC
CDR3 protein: CSVVRIGGRSSYNEQFF

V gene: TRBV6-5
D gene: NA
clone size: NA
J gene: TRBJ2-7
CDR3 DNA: TGTGCCAGCAGTTACGATTGGTCGACCTACGAGCAGTACTTC
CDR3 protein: CASSYDWSTYEQYF

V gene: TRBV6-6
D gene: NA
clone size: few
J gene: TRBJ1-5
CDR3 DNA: TGTGCCAGCATCACGGGGGGAAGGGATCAGCCCCAGCATTTT
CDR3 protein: CASITGGRDQPQHF

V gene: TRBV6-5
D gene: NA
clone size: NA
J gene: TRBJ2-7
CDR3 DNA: TGTGCCAGCAGTTACCCCCCAGGCGAGCAGTACTTC
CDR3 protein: CASSYPPGEQYF

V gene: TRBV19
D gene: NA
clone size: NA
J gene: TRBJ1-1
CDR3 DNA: TGTGCCAGTAGAGGACTAGGGAACACTGAAGCTTTCTTT
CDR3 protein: CASRGLGNTEAFF

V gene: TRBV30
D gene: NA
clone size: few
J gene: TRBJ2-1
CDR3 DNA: TGTGCCTGGAGGACTAGTAGGAATGAGCAGTTCTTC
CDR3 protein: CAWRTSRNEQFF

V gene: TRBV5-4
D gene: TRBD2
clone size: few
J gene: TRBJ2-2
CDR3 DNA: TGTGCCAGCAGCTTGGGACTAGCGGGGTCCACCGGGGAGCTGTTTTTT
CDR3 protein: CASSLGLAGSTGELFF

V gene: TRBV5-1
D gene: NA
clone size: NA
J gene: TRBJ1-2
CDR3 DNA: TGCGCCAGCAGCGCTTCGACAGGACATTATGGCTACACCTTC
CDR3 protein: CASSASTGHYGYTF

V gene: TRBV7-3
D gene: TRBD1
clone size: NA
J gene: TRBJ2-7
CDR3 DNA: TGTGCCAGCAGCTATACAGGGGGCTACGAGCAGTACTTC
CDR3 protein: CASSYTGGYEQYF

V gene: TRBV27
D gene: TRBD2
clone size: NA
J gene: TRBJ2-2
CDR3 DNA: TGTGCCAGCAGTTTCGGGAGGGGTGGCACCGGGGAGCTGTTTTTT
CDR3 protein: CASSFGRGGTGELFF

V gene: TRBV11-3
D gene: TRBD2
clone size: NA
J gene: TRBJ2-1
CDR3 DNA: TGTGCCAGCAGCACGAGGACTAGCGGGGCTAATGAGCAGTTCTTC
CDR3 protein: CASSTRTSGANEQFF

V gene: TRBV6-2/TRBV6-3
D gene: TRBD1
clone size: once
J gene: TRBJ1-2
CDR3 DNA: TGTGCCAGCAGTTCTCTGACAGGGGTCGACTATGGCTACACCTTC
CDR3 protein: CASSSLTGVDYGYTF

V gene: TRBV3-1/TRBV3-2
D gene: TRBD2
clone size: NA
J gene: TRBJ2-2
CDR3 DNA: TGTGCCAGCAGCCAAGATCAGTACAGCGGGATGGCTACCGGGGAGCTGTTTTTT
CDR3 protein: CASSQDQYSGMATGELFF

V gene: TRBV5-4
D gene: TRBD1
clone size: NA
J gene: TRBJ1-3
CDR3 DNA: TGTGCCAGCAGCTACGACAGGGTTGGAAACACCATATATTTT
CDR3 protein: CASSYDRVGNTIYF

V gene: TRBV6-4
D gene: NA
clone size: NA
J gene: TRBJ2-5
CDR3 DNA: TGTGCCAGCAGTGACTCGAGTCGTATAGGGTGGACCCAGTACTTC
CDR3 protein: CASSDSSRIGWTQYF

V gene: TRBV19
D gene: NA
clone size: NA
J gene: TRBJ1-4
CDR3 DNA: TGTGCCAGTAGTCCCCATGCGGACCGCCCTAATGAAAAACTGTTTTTT
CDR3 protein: CASSPHADRPNEKLFF